The subject of this entry is one TCR beta chain. What it binds is not known. These data originate in a study of T cells after yellow fever vaccination. TCRdb reanalysed the 5' RACE reads using MiXCR and keeps one entry per CDR3 protein. The sample carries 500,000 to 650,000 distinct CDR3 sequences, around 12% recorded once. Study-wide points: There was a possibility that FACS-sorted repertoires contained abundant clonotypes contaminating from the bulk population. Clones that expanded after primary vaccination mostly reappeared after the booster (around 96% CD4, 88% CD8).

Losses at the gene ends were 0 bases for V and 8 bases for J; bases not matched to a gene: 21. The CDR3 spans 20 residues. Germline values: CDR1 MNHEY, CDR2 SVGEGT. The sequence was collected from a man under 40 who received the YFV17D yellow fever vaccine. The J gene is TRBJ2-1, the V gene TRBV6-2 or TRBV6-3; 8 bases are a match to TRBD2. This specimen was PBMCs, taken on the day of the yellow fever booster vaccination. The CDR3 is CASSYSLPPKSGRAGDEQFF. CDR3 sequence (DNA): TGTGCCAGCAGTTACTCTCTCCCGCCCAAGTCCGGGAGGGCAGGAGATGAGCAGTTCTTC.